Listed here are 8 T cell receptor beta chains from one sample, sequenced in a study of shared T cell receptors in the human thymus. Generated by immunoSEQ multiplex PCR, the TCRdb table keeps only in-frame clones and is missing some. The data contain a few hundred thousand clones, 95% of them singletons. Sequencing input: thymocytes. The receptors derive from a human donor.

This sequence joins TRBV4-1 and TRBJ2-2, with D unresolved. With 0 bases removed from V and 4 bases from J, the gap between germline ends came to 18 bases. Germline assignment: CDR1 MGHRA and CDR2 YSYEKL. The CDR3 extends over 18 amino acids. The CDR3 nucleotides are TGCGCCAGCAGCCAAGAAAAGCGAGTCCAAGTCCGCACCGGGGAGCTGTTTTTT. This codes for CASSQEKRVQVRTGELFF.

The rearrangement links TRBV28 to TRBJ2-1; the D is unclear. The germline V gene encodes CDR1 MDHEN and CDR2 SYDVKM. This CDR3 has 14 residues. Trimming cost V 5 bases and J 4 bases, with 12 bases left between them. Written as DNA, the CDR3 is TGTGCCAGCAGTGGCCTGGGGTGGTACAATGAGCAGTTCTTC. Translation gives CASSGLGWYNEQFF.

The chain uses TRBV4-3 and TRBJ2-5; a weak D match, TRBD2 (5 bases). Germline CDR1 is LGHNA and CDR2 is YSLEER. There are 15 residues in the CDR3. V lost 1 base and J 5 bases, leaving 14 bases between the germline ends. CDR3 protein: CASSQGAAKGETQYF. Here the CDR3 DNA reads TGCGCCAGCAGCCAAGGAGCGGCAAAGGGTGAGACCCAGTACTTC.

The chain carries TRBV28 and TRBJ2-4; 8 nucleotides line up with TRBD1. V lost 6 bases to trimming and J lost 4 bases; unmatched junction nucleotides: 14. In germline, CDR1 is MDHEN, CDR2 SYDVKM. CDR3 length equals 17 residues. This CDR3 is CASSSARTGSLKNIQYF. Here the CDR3 DNA reads TGTGCCAGCAGCTCCGCACGGACAGGGTCTCTAAAAAACATTCAGTACTTC.

The chain combines TRBV27 with TRBJ1-1; D is unresolved. The CDR3 is 12 amino acids. V was clipped by 7 bases and J by 4 bases, with 10 bases between them. Per germline, CDR1 MNHEY and CDR2 SMNVEV (reference sequence). CDR3 nucleotide sequence: TGTGCCAGCATTTCCAGTGGCACTGAAGCTTTCTTT. Translation gives CASISSGTEAFF.

The chain couples TRBV10-2 to TRBJ2-1, with TRBD1 identical over 9 bases. V trimming: 6 bases; J trimming: 2 bases; junction bases outside the gene matches: 8. The CDR3 is 16 residues long. Germline CDR1 is WSHSY and CDR2 is SAAADI. The CDR3 region is CASRRPGTGPYNEQFF. The CDR3 bases are TGCGCCAGCAGACGACCCGGGACAGGGCCCTACAATGAGCAGTTCTTC.

J is TRBJ1-2 and V is TRBV5-6; possible D gene TRBD1, 5 bases. V gave up 1 base and J gave up 4 bases, with 14 bases separating them. The CDR3 has 15 residues. Germline loops: CDR1 SGHDT, CDR2 YYEEEE. The CDR3 sequence is CASSLKFRQFYGYTF. In DNA, the CDR3 is TGTGCCAGCAGCTTGAAGTTCCGACAGTTCTATGGCTACACCTTC.

The V gene is TRBV27, the J gene TRBJ2-5; no clear D. Trimming left V 5 bases short and J 5 bases short, with 27 bases between. CDR1 is MNHEY and CDR2 is SMNVEV in the germline V gene (reference sequence). The CDR3 length is 18 residues. In nucleotides, the CDR3 is TGTGCCAGCAGTGAATTTCCGGGCCCGGTTTGGTCTGAGGAGACCCAGTACTTC. Protein product: CASSEFPGPVWSEETQYF.